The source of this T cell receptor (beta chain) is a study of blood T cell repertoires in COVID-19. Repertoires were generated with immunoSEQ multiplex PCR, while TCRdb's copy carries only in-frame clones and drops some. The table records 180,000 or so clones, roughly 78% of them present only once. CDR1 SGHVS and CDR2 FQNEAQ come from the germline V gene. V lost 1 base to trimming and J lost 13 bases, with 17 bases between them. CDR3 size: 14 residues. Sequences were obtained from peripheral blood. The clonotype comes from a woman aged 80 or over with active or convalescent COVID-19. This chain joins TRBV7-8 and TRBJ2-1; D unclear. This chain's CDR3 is CASSLGATRVSQFF. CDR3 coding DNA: TGTGCCAGCAGCTTAGGTGCGACTCGCGTGTCCCAGTTCTTC.